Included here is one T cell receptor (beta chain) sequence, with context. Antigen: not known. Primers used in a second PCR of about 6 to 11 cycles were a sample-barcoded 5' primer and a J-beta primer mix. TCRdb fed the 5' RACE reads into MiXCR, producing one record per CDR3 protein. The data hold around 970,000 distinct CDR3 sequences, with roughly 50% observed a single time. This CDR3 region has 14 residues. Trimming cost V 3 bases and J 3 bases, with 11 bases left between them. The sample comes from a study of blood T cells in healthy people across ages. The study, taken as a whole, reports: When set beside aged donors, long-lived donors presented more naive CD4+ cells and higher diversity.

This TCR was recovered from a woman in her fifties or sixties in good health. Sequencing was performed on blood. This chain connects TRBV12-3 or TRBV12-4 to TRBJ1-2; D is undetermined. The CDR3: CASSFCPCDYGYTF. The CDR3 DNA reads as TGTGCCAGCAGTTTTTGCCCGTGTGACTATGGCTACACCTTC.